A single sample is the source of the 17 T cell receptor beta chains below, sequenced in a study of blood T cell repertoires in COVID-19. Repertoires were generated with immunoSEQ multiplex PCR, while TCRdb's copy carries only in-frame clones and drops some. The sample has some 260,000 clones; approximately 86% are singletons. Sequencing was performed on peripheral blood. Receptors were obtained from a woman aged 18-29 years with acute or convalescent COVID-19.

The chain joins TRBV4-2 to TRBJ2-5; 10 positions agree with TRBD2. The CDR3 totals 17 residues. Germline V CDR1 and CDR2: LGHNA, YNFKEQ. Trimming cost V 0 bases and J 2 bases; bases outside gene matches: 6. The CDR3 is CASSQEWRTSGQETQYF. CDR3 DNA: TGTGCCAGCAGCCAAGAATGGAGGACTAGCGGTCAAGAGACCCAGTACTTC.

CDR3 DNA: TGTGCCAGCAGTCTGGGGACAGGGGGAGCGGAAAAACTGTTTTTT. Translated: CASSLGTGGAEKLFF. The rearrangement uses TRBV28 and TRBJ1-4; 11 bases line up with TRBD1. Per germline, CDR1 MDHEN and CDR2 SYDVKM. The CDR3 has 15 residues. V lost 5 bases, J lost 8 bases, and 7 bases stayed unmatched.

The chain recombines TRBV10-1 with TRBJ2-1, with 10 bases fitting TRBD2. After removal of 0 bases from V and 5 bases from J, the junction contained 10 bases not matched to a gene. Germline values: CDR1 WNHNN, CDR2 SYGVQD (reference sequence). This CDR3 comprises 18 residues. The CDR3 here is CASSESIASGSLDNEQFF. The CDR3 DNA reads as TGCGCCAGCAGTGAGTCTATCGCTAGCGGGAGCCTCGACAATGAGCAGTTCTTC.

The rearrangement links TRBV30 to TRBJ1-3; D remains ambiguous. Germline V gene sequence: CDR1 GTSNPN, CDR2 SVGIG (reference sequence). The V end lost 1 base, the J end lost 4 bases, and 11 bases lay between the germline ends. The CDR3 has 14 amino acids. The CDR3 DNA reads TGTGCCTGGAGTGGAGGAGGGTTCGGAAACACCATATATTTT. Translating it yields CAWSGGGFGNTIYF. The entire variable domain, with the rest obtained from reference TRBV30 and TRBJ1-3, is as follows: SQTIHQWPATLVQPVGSPLSLECTVEGTSNPNLYWYRQAAGRGLQLLFYSVGIGQISSEVPQNLSASRPQDRQFILSSKKLLLSDSGFYLCAWSGGGFGNTIYFGEGSWLTVV.

The rearrangement joins TRBV27 to TRBJ1-5, with 7 bases fitting TRBD1. There are 16 residues in the CDR3. From germline, CDR1 is MNHEY and CDR2 SMNVEV (reference sequence). J was trimmed by 6 bases and V by 6 bases; bases with no gene match: 14. CDR3 DNA sequence: TGTGCCAGCAGCCCTCCCCGCCCCTCAGGGGGTCAGCCCCAGCATTTT. Protein: CASSPPRPSGGQPQHF.

V is TRBV10-1 and J is TRBJ2-5; a possible D gene is TRBD1 (6 bases). Germline V lookup: CDR1 WNHNN, CDR2 SYGVQD (reference sequence). There are 15 residues in the CDR3. Trimming pared 1 base from V and 3 bases from J, leaving 12 bases between. In DNA, the CDR3 is TGCGCCAGCAGTGAGTATCACAGGGAAAAAGAGACCCAGTACTTC. Translated, it gives CASSEYHREKETQYF.

This chain uses TRBV14 with TRBJ2-1, with a tentative D call TRBD1 (6 bases). The CDR3 has 13 residues. Germline assignment: CDR1 SGHDN and CDR2 FVKESK. V was trimmed by 4 bases and J by 8 bases, leaving 12 bases between them. CDR3 residues: CASSPRGRDEQFF. CDR3 bases: TGTGCCAGCAGCCCCAGGGGTAGGGATGAGCAGTTCTTC.

The chain recombines TRBV19 with TRBJ2-7; 9 bases line up with TRBD2. Germline CDR1 LNHDA, CDR2 SQIVND (reference sequence). V lost 3 bases to trimming and J lost 0 bases; unmatched junction nucleotides: 3. The CDR3 runs 15 residues. The CDR3 protein is CASSMRLADSYEQYF. CDR3 bases: TGTGCCAGTAGTATGCGACTAGCGGACTCCTACGAGCAGTACTTC.

The J gene is TRBJ2-5, the V gene TRBV5-1; TRBD2 matches at 7 bases. V dropped 4 bases and J dropped 4; count of bases not matched to a gene: 10. The CDR3 sequence is 15 residues long. Germline V gene data show CDR1 as SGHRS and CDR2 as YFSETQ. The CDR3 region is CASSTEGLAVETQYF. CDR3 nucleotide sequence: TGCGCCAGCAGCACCGAGGGCCTAGCGGTAGAGACCCAGTACTTC.

A remark on this clone: Other nucleotide sequences from this sample produce the same CDR3. The chain joins TRBV28 to TRBJ2-3; a weak D match, TRBD2 (6 bases). Germline V lookup: CDR1 MDHEN, CDR2 SYDVKM. The V end lost 3 bases, the J end lost 0 bases, and 7 bases lay between the germline ends. The CDR3 is 14 residues long. CDR3 amino acids: CASSLGGSTDTQYF. The CDR3 nucleotides read TGTGCCAGCAGTTTGGGGGGAAGCACAGATACGCAGTATTTT. The full variable domain, completed using reference TRBV28 and TRBJ2-3, is DVKVTQSSRYLVKRTGEKVFLECVQDMDHENMFWYRQDPGLGLRLIYFSYDVKMKEKGDIPEGYSVSREKKERFSLILESASTNQTSMYLCASSLGGSTDTQYFGPGTRLTVL.

The chain combines TRBV7-8 with TRBJ1-6; D remains unclear. V lost 5 bases to trimming and J lost 5 bases, with 10 bases between them. Germline V gene lookup returns CDR1 SGHVS and CDR2 FQNEAQ. This CDR3 region has 14 residues. The CDR3 coding sequence is TGTGCCAGCAGCCGTGGGCCAAATAATTCACCCCTCCACTTT. Translation: CASSRGPNNSPLHF.

This clone was found once. This chain uses TRBV18 with TRBJ2-1; 8 bases are shared with TRBD2. The J segment lost 7 bases and the V segment lost 1 base, leaving 9 bases of the junction unmatched. The CDR3 length is 16 residues. Germline CDR1 is KGHSH and CDR2 is LQKENI. CDR3 sequence reads: CASSPQRGQRGNEQFF. The CDR3 coding sequence is TGTGCCAGCTCACCACAGCGGGGGCAACGGGGGAATGAGCAGTTCTTC.

The chain has TRBV28 and TRBJ1-2; D not certain. Between the trimmed V and J ends, which lost 7 bases and 1 base, there was a span of 10 bases. From germline, CDR1 is MDHEN and CDR2 SYDVKM. CDR3 size: 13 residues. CDR3 in DNA: TGTGCCAGCACCGATGGCCTTAACTATGGCTACACCTTC. This translates into CASTDGLNYGYTF.

The chain is built from TRBV6-2 or TRBV6-3 and TRBJ1-2, with D possibly matching TRBD1 (5 bases). The CDR3 has 13 amino acids. Trimming shortened V by 6 bases and J by 4 bases, and 12 bases separated the two germline ends. From germline, CDR1 is MNHEY and CDR2 SVGEGT. The CDR3: CASSRQGSYGYTF. CDR3 in DNA: TGTGCCAGCAGCCGCCAGGGAAGCTATGGCTACACCTTC.

The gene calls are TRBV9 and TRBJ2-7; 9 positions agree with TRBD2. The CDR3 has 15 amino acids. J was trimmed by 5 bases and V by 0 bases; bases with no gene match: 6. Germline loops: CDR1 SGDLS, CDR2 YYNGEE. The CDR3 sequence: CASSVEAGGPHEQYF. CDR3 nucleotides: TGTGCCAGCAGCGTAGAGGCGGGAGGGCCCCACGAGCAGTACTTC. Full variable domain (rest looked up from reference TRBV9 and TRBJ2-7): DSGVTQTPKHLITATGQRVTLRCSPRSGDLSVYWYQQSLDQGLQFLIQYYNGEERAKGNILERFSAQQFPDLHSELNLSSLELGDSALYFCASSVEAGGPHEQYFGPGTRLTVT.

The CDR3 DNA is TGTGCCAGCAGCTTAGGACTAGCGGGAGTTGGGGAGACCCAGTACTTC. Protein product: CASSLGLAGVGETQYF. The chain couples TRBV11-2 to TRBJ2-5; 12 bases align to TRBD2. V dropped 1 base and J dropped 5; count of bases not matched to a gene: 5. The CDR3 contains 16 residues. From germline, CDR1 is SGHAT and CDR2 FQNNGV.

The chain employs TRBV28 and TRBJ1-5, with D perhaps matching TRBD1 (6 bases). CDR3 size: 15 residues. Per germline, CDR1 MDHEN and CDR2 SYDVKM. Trimming left V 2 bases short and J 0 bases short, with 8 bases between. In nucleotides, the CDR3 is TGTGCCAGCAGTTTACCGGGACATAGCAATCAGCCCCAGCATTTT. This translates into CASSLPGHSNQPQHF.